The 25 T cell receptor beta chains below were found in one sample sequenced in a study of beta chain features in type 1 diabetes. Expressed TCRB transcripts were sequenced because the isolated RNA had all been reverse transcribed beforehand. The repertoire was sequenced with immunoSEQ multiplex PCR; TCRdb's copy has only in-frame clones and lacks some. The sample holds 450,000 to 600,000 clones, around 28% seen once. Sequenced: naive CD4+ T cells from blood. All receptors come from a man in his late teens or twenties in good health.

V usage is TRBV4-3 and J usage is TRBJ1-4; D remains unclear. V was cut by 0 bases and J by 1 base, with 6 bases left in between. The germline gives CDR1 LGHNA, CDR2 YSLEER. This CDR3 spans 15 amino acids. The CDR3 region has the DNA TGCGCCAGCAGCCAAGAGGGGATAACTAATGAAAAACTGTTTTTT. Protein: CASSQEGITNEKLFF.

This clone was seen a few times. J is TRBJ2-7 and V is TRBV30; 7 bases are a match to TRBD1. V shed 6 bases, J shed 3 bases, and the junction held 8 bases outside the gene matches. CDR1 and CDR2 (germline): GTSNPN, SVGIG (reference sequence). The CDR3 sequence is 13 residues long. CDR3 DNA: TGTGCCTGCGTGGTACAGGGGATCTACGAGCAGTACTTC. Its translation is CACVVQGIYEQYF.

This clone was counted between two and nine times. The V gene is TRBV9, the J gene TRBJ2-7; D may be TRBD1 or TRBD2 (5 bases each). Germline V gene data show CDR1 as SGDLS and CDR2 as YYNGEE. The CDR3 is 14 residues long. V gave up 4 bases and J gave up 5 bases, with 16 bases separating them. The chain's CDR3 is CASSPGVGTNEQYF. The CDR3 nucleotides read TGTGCCAGCAGCCCCGGTGTAGGGACCAACGAGCAGTACTTC.

The J gene is TRBJ1-4, the V gene TRBV29-1; TRBD1 agrees at 10 bases. Trimming at V came to 6 bases and at J to 8 bases, leaving 6 bases not matched to a gene. The germline V gene encodes CDR1 SQVTM and CDR2 ANQGSEA. This CDR3 spans 13 amino acids. Written as DNA, the CDR3 is TGCAGCGTCGGGGACAGGGGTGGGGAAAAACTGTTTTTT. Translating gives CSVGDRGGEKLFF.

The V gene is TRBV30, the J gene TRBJ2-1; 10 nucleotides agree with TRBD1. V shed 4 bases, J shed 3 bases, and the junction held 12 bases outside the gene matches. This CDR3 contains 17 residues. Germline assignment: CDR1 GTSNPN and CDR2 SVGIG (reference sequence). The CDR3 DNA follows: TGTGCCTGGAATCCACGCGGCCGGGACAGGGGCTACAATGAGCAGTTCTTC. It codes for CAWNPRGRDRGYNEQFF.

The chain links TRBV29-1 to TRBJ2-5, with TRBD1 as a possible D gene (6 bases). V was shortened by 7 bases and J by 1 base, with 16 bases between the two germline ends. This CDR3 has 14 residues. CDR1 and CDR2 (germline): SQVTM, ANQGSEA. The CDR3 reads CSGEAQGLQETQYF. The CDR3 bases are TGCAGCGGCGAAGCACAGGGCCTCCAAGAGACCCAGTACTTC.

The chain recombines TRBV29-1 with TRBJ2-1; TRBD2 aligns across 9 bases. Germline V CDR1 and CDR2: SQVTM, ANQGSEA. The CDR3 is made up of 15 amino acids. V shed 3 bases, J shed 9 bases, and the junction held 12 bases outside the gene matches. This chain's CDR3 is CSVDRAASGTPEQFF. The DNA of the CDR3 is TGCAGCGTTGATCGCGCGGCTAGCGGGACTCCTGAGCAGTTCTTC.

The chain links TRBV7-9 to TRBJ1-1; 8 bases fit TRBD1. This CDR3 has 14 residues. Germline V gene sequence: CDR1 SEHNR, CDR2 FQNEAQ (reference sequence). Germline trimming cut 3 bases from V and 7 bases from J; bases unmatched to any gene: 7. The CDR3 is CASSLTGDIGEAFF. In DNA form, the CDR3 reads TGTGCCAGCAGCTTGACAGGGGATATCGGTGAAGCTTTCTTT. Full variable domain (rest looked up from reference TRBV7-9 and TRBJ1-1): DTGVSQNPRHKITKRGQNVTFRCDPISEHNRLYWYRQTLGQGPEFLTYFQNEAQLEKSRLLSDRFSAERPKGSFSTLEIQRTEQGDSAMYLCASSLTGDIGEAFFGQGTRLTVV.

This clone was recorded a few times. The chain couples TRBV4-3 to TRBJ2-1, with 12 bases aligning to TRBD2. CDR1 and CDR2 from the germline V gene are LGHNA and YSLEER. The junction had 12 bases not matched to a gene; V was cut back by 0 bases and J by 0 bases. The CDR3 has 21 amino acids. The CDR3: CASSQEIGGLAGGSSYNEQFF. The CDR3 coding sequence is TGCGCCAGCAGCCAAGAAATCGGCGGGCTAGCGGGGGGGAGCTCCTACAATGAGCAGTTCTTC.

There are a few counts of this clone. The chain uses TRBV7-9 and TRBJ1-2; 9 nucleotides match TRBD1. The CDR3 runs to 13 residues. Germline CDR1 SEHNR, CDR2 FQNEAQ (reference sequence). With 5 bases clipped from V and 7 bases from J, the junction kept 5 bases outside the gene matches. CDR3 loop: CASSLGQGIGYTF. The CDR3, as DNA: TGTGCCAGCAGCCTCGGACAGGGGATTGGCTACACCTTC.

This chain uses TRBV30 with TRBJ2-2; the match to TRBD1 covers 9 bases. Unmatched junction bases numbered 6, after V lost 2 bases and J lost 5 bases. The CDR3 sequence is 15 residues long. Germline CDR1 reads GTSNPN; CDR2 reads SVGIG (reference sequence). CDR3 nucleotides: TGTGCCTGGAGTCGGGACAGGGAAGGAACCGGGGAGCTGTTTTTT. Its protein product is CAWSRDREGTGELFF.

J is TRBJ2-7 and V is TRBV2; D perhaps matches TRBD1 (5 bases). Trimming cost V 1 base and J 4 bases, with 14 bases left between them. The V gene's germline CDR1 is SNHLY and CDR2 FYNNEI. The CDR3 length is 15 residues. CDR3 region: CASSEGQTLLYEQYF. The CDR3 DNA reads TGTGCCAGCAGTGAAGGACAGACTCTATTATACGAGCAGTACTTC.

This clone was observed a handful of times. The V gene is TRBV29-1, the J gene TRBJ2-1; 15 bases are a match to TRBD2. V lost 6 bases and J lost 4; bases outside the gene matches: 4. CDR1 and CDR2 (germline): SQVTM, ANQGSEA. The CDR3 is made up of 15 amino acids. The CDR3 loop reads CSVGLAGGGYNEQFF. DNA of the CDR3: TGCAGCGTGGGACTAGCGGGAGGAGGGTACAATGAGCAGTTCTTC.

J is TRBJ1-1 and V is TRBV7-6, with TRBD1 as a possible D gene (5 bases). The germline gives CDR1 SGHVS, CDR2 FNYEAQ. CDR3 length: 15 amino acids. V was trimmed by 5 bases and J by 1 base, leaving 14 bases between them. This CDR3 reads CASSPLRGPNTEAFF. In DNA, the CDR3 is TGTGCCAGCAGCCCTCTCCGGGGCCCGAACACTGAAGCTTTCTTT.

This clone was detected a few times. This chain links TRBV30 with TRBJ1-1, with a weak D call TRBD1 (6 bases). Looked up from germline, CDR1 is GTSNPN and CDR2 is SVGIG (reference sequence). The CDR3 consists of 14 residues. Trimming pared 4 bases from V and 1 base from J, leaving 13 bases between. The CDR3 sequence is CAWKARTANTEAFF. The CDR3, as DNA: TGTGCCTGGAAGGCGAGGACAGCGAACACTGAAGCTTTCTTT.

The chain has TRBV30 and TRBJ1-5; unclear D gene. This CDR3 contains 12 residues. V was clipped by 1 base and J by 12 bases, with 13 bases between them. Looked up from germline, CDR1 is GTSNPN and CDR2 is SVGIG (reference sequence). CDR3 in DNA: TGTGCCTGGAGTGCTTCCAGCCCCCACCAGCATTTT. Its translation: CAWSASSPHQHF.

This chain links TRBV7-9 with TRBJ1-4; 10 nucleotides agree with TRBD1. Germline V gene sequence: CDR1 SEHNR, CDR2 FQNEAQ (reference sequence). Trimming at V came to 4 bases and at J to 7 bases, leaving 6 bases not matched to a gene. This CDR3 spans 15 amino acids. CDR3 loop: CASSSDRGLGEKLFF. The CDR3 region has the DNA TGTGCCAGCAGCTCCGACAGGGGGCTTGGTGAAAAACTGTTTTTT.

The rearrangement joins TRBV7-7 to TRBJ2-3; 7 bases line up with TRBD1. With V trimmed by 5 bases and J by 0 bases, 5 bases remained unmatched. The CDR3 runs to 15 residues. Looked up from germline, CDR1 is SSHAT and CDR2 is FNYEAQ (reference sequence). CDR3 protein: CASSRDSASTDTQYF. Here the CDR3 DNA reads TGTGCCAGCAGCCGGGACAGCGCAAGCACAGATACGCAGTATTTT.

This clone was observed a handful of times. The genes are TRBV5-1 and TRBJ2-2; 8 nucleotides align to TRBD1. V lost 3 bases and J lost 1; bases outside the gene matches: 2. The CDR3 length is 15 residues. Germline CDR1 is SGHRS and CDR2 is YFSETQ. The CDR3 spells CASSSGTGNTGELFF. The CDR3 nucleotides are TGCGCCAGCAGCTCGGGGACAGGGAACACCGGGGAGCTGTTTTTT. Filled out from reference TRBV5-1 and TRBJ2-2, the complete variable domain reads KAGVTQTPRYLIKTRGQQVTLSCSPISGHRSVSWYQQTPGQGLQFLFEYFSETQRNKGNFPGRFSGRQFSNSRSEMNVSTLELGDSALYLCASSSGTGNTGELFFGEGSRLTVL.

The chain joins TRBV25-1 to TRBJ2-1, with a possible D match to TRBD2 (6 bases). Germline V gene sequence: CDR1 MGHDK, CDR2 SYGVNS. This CDR3 spans 14 amino acids. V lost 7 bases and J 2 bases, leaving 12 bases between the germline ends. Here the CDR3 reads CASIGRGTYNEQFF. CDR3 nucleotides: TGTGCCAGCATCGGGAGAGGCACCTACAATGAGCAGTTCTTC.

The chain has TRBV14 and TRBJ1-4; D is ambiguous. V shed 0 bases and J shed 8 bases, with 16 bases lying between them. The germline CDR1 and CDR2 sequences are SGHDN and FVKESK. CDR3 length: 16 amino acids. CDR3 sequence reads: CASSQEVGVWGEKLFF. CDR3 bases: TGTGCCAGCAGCCAAGAGGTGGGCGTTTGGGGAGAAAAACTGTTTTTT.

The V and J genes are TRBV7-9 and TRBJ2-2; no firm D call. The CDR3 is 16 amino acids. CDR1 and CDR2 (germline): SEHNR, FQNEAQ (reference sequence). V gave up 4 bases and J gave up 0 bases, with 12 bases separating them. This CDR3 is CASSSYRGPNTGELFF. As DNA, the CDR3 is TGTGCCAGCAGCTCCTACAGAGGCCCGAACACCGGGGAGCTGTTTTTT. Complete variable domain (other parts from reference TRBV7-9 and TRBJ2-2): DTGVSQNPRHKITKRGQNVTFRCDPISEHNRLYWYRQTLGQGPEFLTYFQNEAQLEKSRLLSDRFSAERPKGSFSTLEIQRTEQGDSAMYLCASSSYRGPNTGELFFGEGSRLTVL.

This chain connects TRBV5-6 to TRBJ2-3, with 9 bases that match TRBD1. The V gene end was trimmed by 3 bases and the J gene end by 7 bases; junction bases not matched to a gene: 6. The CDR3 runs 14 residues. Germline assignment: CDR1 SGHDT and CDR2 YYEEEE. The CDR3: CASSSGQGSHTQYF. The CDR3 DNA follows: TGTGCCAGCAGCTCGGGACAGGGATCGCATACGCAGTATTTT.

The gene calls are TRBV23-1 and TRBJ2-5; 10 nucleotides agree with TRBD2. TRBV23-1 is an open reading frame, and its role is uncertain. This CDR3 contains 16 residues. V gave up 5 bases and J gave up 4 bases; unmatched junction bases: 10. The CDR3 DNA sequence: TGCGCCAGCAGTGCAAAATCCGAGCGGGGGGGAGAGACCCAGTACTTC. Protein sequence: CASSAKSERGGETQYF.

The chain links TRBV30 to TRBJ2-1; TRBD1 matches 7 bases. Germline CDR1 GTSNPN, CDR2 SVGIG (reference sequence). Trimming took 3 bases from V and 6 from J; bases not matched to a gene: 8. The CDR3 extends over 14 amino acids. Here the CDR3 reads CAWRDRALSNEQFF. CDR3 nucleotide sequence: TGTGCCTGGAGAGACAGGGCGCTAAGCAATGAGCAGTTCTTC.